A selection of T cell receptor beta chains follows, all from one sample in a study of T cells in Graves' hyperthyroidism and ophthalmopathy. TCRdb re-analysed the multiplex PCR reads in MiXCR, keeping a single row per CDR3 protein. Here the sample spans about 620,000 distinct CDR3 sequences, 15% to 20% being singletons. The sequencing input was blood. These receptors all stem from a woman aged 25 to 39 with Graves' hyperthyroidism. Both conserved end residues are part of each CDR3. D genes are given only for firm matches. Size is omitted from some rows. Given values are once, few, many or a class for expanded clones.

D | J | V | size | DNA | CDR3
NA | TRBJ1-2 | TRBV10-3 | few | TGTGCCATCGCCCCCAGGACACTAAACTATGGCTACACCTTC | CAIAPRTLNYGYTF
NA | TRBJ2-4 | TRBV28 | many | TGTGCCAGCAGACACCAGGGCCACATTCAGTACTTC | CASRHQGHIQYF
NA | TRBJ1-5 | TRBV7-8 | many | TGTGCCAGCAGCTTAGCGAGGGGCTGGGGTCAGCCCCAGCATTTT | CASSLARGWGQPQHF
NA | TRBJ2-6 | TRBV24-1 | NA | TGTGCCACCAGTGATGGACTGGGTGGGGCCAACGTCCTGACTTTC | CATSDGLGGANVLTF
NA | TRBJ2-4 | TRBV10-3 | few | TGTGCCATCAGTGCGGCCGCCCAGATGGCCAAAAACATTCAGTACTTC | CAISAAAQMAKNIQYF
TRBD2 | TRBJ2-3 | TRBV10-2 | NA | TGCGCCAGCACCCCGTCGAGCGGGAGAGGGAAAGATACGCAGTATTTT | CASTPSSGRGKDTQYF
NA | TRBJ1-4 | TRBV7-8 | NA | TGTGCCAGCAGCTTGGGGGTTGTAGCTAATGAAAAACTGTTTTTT | CASSLGVVANEKLFF
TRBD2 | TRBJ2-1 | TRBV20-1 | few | TGCAGTGGCCCTAGCGGGAGGGAGCAGTTCTTC | CSGPSGREQFF
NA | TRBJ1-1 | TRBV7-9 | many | TGTGCCAGCAGCCCCACCGGACAGTTAAGCACTGAAGCTTTCTTT | CASSPTGQLSTEAFF
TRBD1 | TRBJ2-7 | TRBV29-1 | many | TGCAGCGTCCAGGGGGATGGCTACGAGCAGTACTTC | CSVQGDGYEQYF
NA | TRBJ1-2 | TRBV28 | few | TGTGCCAGCCTAAAAGGCGGGGGCAGGAGCGGCTACACCTTC | CASLKGGGRSGYTF
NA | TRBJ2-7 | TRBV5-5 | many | TGTGCCAGCAGCTTGGCCACGGGGCCCTACGAGCAGTACTTC | CASSLATGPYEQYF
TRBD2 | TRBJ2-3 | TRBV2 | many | TGTGCCAGCATAAGAAGGACTAGCGGCACAGATACGCAGTATTTT | CASIRRTSGTDTQYF
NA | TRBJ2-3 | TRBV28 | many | TGTGCCAGCAGTTTTAGGGGTGGGGTAGATACGCAGTATTTT | CASSFRGGVDTQYF
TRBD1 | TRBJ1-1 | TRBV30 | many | TGTGCCTGCAGAGACAGGGGGATGGGAGCTTTCTTT | CACRDRGMGAFF
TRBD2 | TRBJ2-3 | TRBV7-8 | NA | TGTGCCAGCAGCTCTGGACTAGCGGGAGGCCACACAGATACGCAGTATTTT | CASSSGLAGGHTDTQYF
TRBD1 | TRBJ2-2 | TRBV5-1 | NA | TGCGCCAGCGCGTCCGTTACAGGGGCCGGGGAGCTGTTTTTT | CASASVTGAGELFF
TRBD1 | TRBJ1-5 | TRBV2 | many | TGTGCCAGCAGGCACTTTGGGGACAGGGGTTTTCTTGAGCCCCAGCATTTT | CASRHFGDRGFLEPQHF
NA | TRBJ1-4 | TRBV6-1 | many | TGTGCCAGCAGCGCATCCGGGCCTCTTAATGAAAAACTGTTTTTT | CASSASGPLNEKLFF
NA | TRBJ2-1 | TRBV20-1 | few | TGCAGTGCTATATTGGGGAGTGCTGAGCAGTTCTTC | CSAILGSAEQFF
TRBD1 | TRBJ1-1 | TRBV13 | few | TGTGCCAGCAGCATCCGGACAGGGGTCACTGAAGCTTTCTTT | CASSIRTGVTEAFF
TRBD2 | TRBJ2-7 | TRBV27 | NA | TGTGCCAGCAGTTTATCGATTAGCGGGGGGTCCTACGAGCAGTACTTC | CASSLSISGGSYEQYF
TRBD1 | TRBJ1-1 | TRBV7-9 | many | TGTGCCAGCAGCTACGACAGGGACAGCTACACTGAAGCTTTCTTT | CASSYDRDSYTEAFF
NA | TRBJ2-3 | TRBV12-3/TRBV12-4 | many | TGTGCCAGCAGTTTATCCCCGGGCACAGATACGCAGTATTTT | CASSLSPGTDTQYF
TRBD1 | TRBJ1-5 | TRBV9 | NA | TGTGCCAGCAGCGGAGGGGGGACAGGGAGTCAGCCCCAGCATTTT | CASSGGGTGSQPQHF